This T cell receptor (beta chain) was observed in a study of cytomegalovirus exposure and HLA in healthy donors. V was cut by 3 bases and J by 3 bases, with 16 bases left in between. The CDR3 runs 16 residues. The V gene's germline CDR1 is MDHEN and CDR2 SYDVKM. With 60 Vbeta and 13 Jbeta primers, the PCR was carried out. The repertoire was sequenced with immunoSEQ multiplex PCR; TCRdb's copy has only in-frame clones and lacks some. The table lists 150,000 or so clones, about 75% of them singletons. Study-wide results and limits: The study listed roughly 160 cytomegalovirus-associated TCR beta chains. The records held CMV serostatus as the only immune exposure information. The study assumed roughly uniform donor sequencing depth for presence/absence analyses.

Turning to this clone: The antigen is unknown.

Material for sequencing was PBMCs. This rearrangement joins TRBV28 to TRBJ2-3; D may be TRBD2 (5 bases). This receptor was taken from a female donor in good health and CMV-seronegative. The CDR3 sequence is CASSFERKEITDTQYF. The CDR3 DNA reads TGTGCCAGCAGTTTTGAGCGGAAGGAGATAACAGATACGCAGTATTTT.